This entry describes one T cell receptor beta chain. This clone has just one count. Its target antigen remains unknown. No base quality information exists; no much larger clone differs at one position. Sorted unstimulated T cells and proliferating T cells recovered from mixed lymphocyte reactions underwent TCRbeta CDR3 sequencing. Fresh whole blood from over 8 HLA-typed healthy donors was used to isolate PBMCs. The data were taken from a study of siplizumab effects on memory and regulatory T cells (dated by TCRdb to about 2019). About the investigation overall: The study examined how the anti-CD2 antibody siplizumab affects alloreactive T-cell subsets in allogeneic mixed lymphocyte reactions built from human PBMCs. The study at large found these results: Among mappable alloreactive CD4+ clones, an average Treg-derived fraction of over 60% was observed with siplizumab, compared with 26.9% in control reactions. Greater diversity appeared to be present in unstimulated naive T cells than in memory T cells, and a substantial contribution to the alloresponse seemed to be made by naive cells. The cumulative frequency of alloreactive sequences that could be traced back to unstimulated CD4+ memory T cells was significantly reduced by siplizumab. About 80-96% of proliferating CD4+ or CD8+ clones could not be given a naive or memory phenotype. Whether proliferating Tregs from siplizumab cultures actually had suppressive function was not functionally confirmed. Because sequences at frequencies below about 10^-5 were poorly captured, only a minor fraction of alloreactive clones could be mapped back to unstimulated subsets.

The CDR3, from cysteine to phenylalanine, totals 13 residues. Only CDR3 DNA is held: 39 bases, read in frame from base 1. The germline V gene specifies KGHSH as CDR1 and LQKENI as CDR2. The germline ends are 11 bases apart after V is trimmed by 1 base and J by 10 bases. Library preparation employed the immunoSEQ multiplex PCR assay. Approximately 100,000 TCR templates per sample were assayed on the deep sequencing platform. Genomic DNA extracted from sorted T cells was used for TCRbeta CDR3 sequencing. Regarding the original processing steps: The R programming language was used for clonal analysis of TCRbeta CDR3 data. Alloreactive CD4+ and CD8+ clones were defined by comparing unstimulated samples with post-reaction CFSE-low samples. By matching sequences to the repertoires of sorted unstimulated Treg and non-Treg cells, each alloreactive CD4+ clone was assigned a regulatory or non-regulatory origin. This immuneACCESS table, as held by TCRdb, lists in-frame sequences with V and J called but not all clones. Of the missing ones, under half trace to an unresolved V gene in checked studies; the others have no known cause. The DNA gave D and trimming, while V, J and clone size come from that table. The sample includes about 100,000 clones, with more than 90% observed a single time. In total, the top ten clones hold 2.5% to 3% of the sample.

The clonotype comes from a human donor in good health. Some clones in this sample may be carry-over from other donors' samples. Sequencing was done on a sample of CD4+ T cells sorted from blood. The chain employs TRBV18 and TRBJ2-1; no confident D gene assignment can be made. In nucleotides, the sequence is TGTGCCAGCTCACCACTTACGTTGGGGGAGCAGTTCTTC. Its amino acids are CASSPLTLGEQFF.